The source of this T cell receptor (beta chain) is a study of T cells in Graves' hyperthyroidism and ophthalmopathy. Study information: Specimen type is peripheral blood, collected at initial diagnosis prior to any treatment.

Those patients with uncontrolled infection, other autoimmune disease, pregnancy or lactation were excluded. The PBMCs had their origin in 10 ml of fresh peripheral blood. There were TCR beta CDR3 regions amplified from RNA transcripts. In the first-round RT-PCR of the TCR CDR3, the HTBI primer set was used. TCRdb independently ran MiXCR on the multiplex PCR reads; one entry per CDR3 protein. Here the sample spans 250,000 to 300,000 distinct CDR3 sequences, approximately 18% being singletons. From germline, CDR1 is MNHNS and CDR2 SASEGT. V gave up 6 bases and J gave up 4 bases, with 15 bases separating them. The CDR3 extends over 14 amino acids.

The genes are TRBV6-1 and TRBJ1-2; the D gene is possibly TRBD1 (5 bases). Sequencing was done on a sample of blood. The TCR sequence derives from a man aged 50 to 59 with Graves' ophthalmopathy. CDR3 protein: CASSSGTTGYGYTF. CDR3 bases: TGTGCCAGCAGCTCCGGGACGACGGGCTATGGCTACACCTTC.